This is a list of T cell receptor beta chains from one sample in a study of shared clonotypes between healthy human individuals. TCRdb's table, derived via immunoSEQ multiplex PCR, lists solely in-frame clones and lacks some. The data show under 2,500,000 clones, roughly 95% seen once. The source material was naive CD4+ T cells sorted from blood. Receptor source: a man aged 18 to 30 in good health. Both conserved end residues are part of each CDR3.

J: TRBJ1-4; V: TRBV2; CDR3: CASSLTGTTNEKLFF
J: TRBJ1-2; V: TRBV23-1; CDR3: CASSQSRTGGHPNYGYTF
J: TRBJ1-6; V: TRBV4-1; CDR3: CASSQKVPSYNSPLHF
J: TRBJ1-1; V: TRBV9; CDR3: CASSPEGVNLGNTEAFF
J: TRBJ1-4; V: TRBV5-1; CDR3: CASSLRAATNEKLFF
J: TRBJ2-3; V: TRBV5-1; CDR3: CASSPGPGGEADTQYF
J: TRBJ1-3; V: TRBV11-2; CDR3: CASSPGIYSGNTIYF
J: TRBJ2-6; V: TRBV4-1; CDR3: CASSQDKVQTPSGANVLTF
J: TRBJ1-5; V: TRBV4-1; CDR3: CASSQGGGSQPQHF
J: TRBJ2-1; V: TRBV18; CDR3: CASKAGLAAGEQFF
J: TRBJ1-1; V: TRBV28; CDR3: CASSPQGLINTEAFF
J: TRBJ2-3; V: TRBV2; CDR3: CASTSGTSLPSGYF
J: TRBJ2-3; V: TRBV5-1; CDR3: CASGRTSVRGSTDTQYF
J: TRBJ1-1; V: TRBV9; CDR3: CASSVGGTFDTEAFF
J: TRBJ2-3; V: TRBV10-1; CDR3: CASSESVIAGGRTDTQYF
J: TRBJ1-2; V: TRBV28; CDR3: CASSLGGSRTHGYTF
J: TRBJ2-7; V: TRBV27; CDR3: CASSSPLGGKQYF
J: TRBJ2-3; V: TRBV11-3; CDR3: CASSLGIAGVADTQYF
J: TRBJ1-3; V: TRBV19; CDR3: CASSSRLDSGNTIYF
J: TRBJ2-4; V: TRBV10-2; CDR3: CASSEPEYFGKNIQYF
J: TRBJ2-5; V: TRBV2; CDR3: CASGGGLQETQYF
J: TRBJ2-1; V: TRBV6-6; CDR3: CASAPVEGAYNEQFF
J: TRBJ2-7; V: TRBV5-4; CDR3: CASNEGGSPYEQYF
J: TRBJ2-1; V: TRBV27; CDR3: CASSLTLGTSNPYNEQFF
J: TRBJ1-5; V: TRBV18; CDR3: CASSPQGPGSNQPQHF
J: TRBJ1-4; V: TRBV30; CDR3: CAWSTGTQREKLFF
J: TRBJ2-5; V: TRBV10-3; CDR3: CAISESFAETQYF